This paragraph reports one T cell receptor (beta chain). The table came from immunoSEQ multiplex PCR; TCRdb's copy has only in-frame clones and leaves some out. The sample comprises under 85,000 clones, roughly 93% of which are singletons, and 0.35% to 0.5% rests with the top ten. Germline CDR1 is MNHNS and CDR2 is SASEGT. CDR3 length: 16 residues. V shed 4 bases and J shed 0 bases, with 13 bases lying between them. These data are taken from a study of technical replicates of blood from a few donors. This clonotype was sampled from a human donor in good health. The chain employs TRBV6-1 and TRBJ1-3, with TRBD1 as a possible D gene (6 bases). Source material: T cells isolated from PBMCs. The CDR3 sequence is CASSVPQGTSGNTIYF. CDR3 sequence (DNA): TGTGCCAGCAGTGTCCCACAGGGCACCTCTGGAAACACCATATATTTT.